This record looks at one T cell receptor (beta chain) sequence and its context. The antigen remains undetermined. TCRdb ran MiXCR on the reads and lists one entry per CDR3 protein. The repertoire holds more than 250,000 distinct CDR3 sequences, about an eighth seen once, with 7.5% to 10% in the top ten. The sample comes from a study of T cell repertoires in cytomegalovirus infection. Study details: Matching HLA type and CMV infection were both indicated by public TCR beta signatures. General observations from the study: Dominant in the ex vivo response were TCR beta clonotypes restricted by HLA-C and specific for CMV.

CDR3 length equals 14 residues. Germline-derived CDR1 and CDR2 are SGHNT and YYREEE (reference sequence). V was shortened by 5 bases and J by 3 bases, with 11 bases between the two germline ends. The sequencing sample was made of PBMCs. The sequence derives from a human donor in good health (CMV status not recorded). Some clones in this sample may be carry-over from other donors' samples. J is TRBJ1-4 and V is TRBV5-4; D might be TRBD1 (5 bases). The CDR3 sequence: CASSQGQSNEKLFF. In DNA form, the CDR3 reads TGTGCCAGCAGTCAAGGACAATCTAATGAAAAACTGTTTTTT.